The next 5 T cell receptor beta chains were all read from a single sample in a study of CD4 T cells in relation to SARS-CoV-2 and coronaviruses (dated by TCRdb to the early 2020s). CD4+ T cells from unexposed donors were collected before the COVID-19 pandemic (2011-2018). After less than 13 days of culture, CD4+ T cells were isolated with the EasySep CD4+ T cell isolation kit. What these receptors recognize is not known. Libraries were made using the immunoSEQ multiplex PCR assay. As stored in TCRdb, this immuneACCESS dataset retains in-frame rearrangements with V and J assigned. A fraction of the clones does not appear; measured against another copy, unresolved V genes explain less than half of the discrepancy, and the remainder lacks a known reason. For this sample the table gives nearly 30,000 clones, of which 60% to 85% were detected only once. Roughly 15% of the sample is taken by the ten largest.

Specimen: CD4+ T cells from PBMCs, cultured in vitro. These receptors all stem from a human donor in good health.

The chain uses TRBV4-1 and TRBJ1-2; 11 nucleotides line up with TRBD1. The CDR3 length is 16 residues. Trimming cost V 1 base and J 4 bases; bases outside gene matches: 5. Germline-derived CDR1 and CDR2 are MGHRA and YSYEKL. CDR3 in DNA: TGCGCCAGCAGCCAAGCGAAGGACAGGGGGCTCTATGGCTACACCTTC. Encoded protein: CASSQAKDRGLYGYTF.

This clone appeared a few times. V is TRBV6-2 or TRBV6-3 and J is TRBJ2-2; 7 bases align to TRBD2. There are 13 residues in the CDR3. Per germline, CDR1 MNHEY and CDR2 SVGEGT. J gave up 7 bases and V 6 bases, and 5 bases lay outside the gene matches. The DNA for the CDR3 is TGTGCCAGCAGCGATCGGGGGGTCGGGGAGCTGTTTTTT. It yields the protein CASSDRGVGELFF.

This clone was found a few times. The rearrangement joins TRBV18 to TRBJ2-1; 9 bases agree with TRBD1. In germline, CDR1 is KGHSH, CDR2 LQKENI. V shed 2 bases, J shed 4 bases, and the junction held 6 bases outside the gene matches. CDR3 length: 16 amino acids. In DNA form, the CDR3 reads TGTGCCAGCTCACCAAGGGACAGGGAGATTTACAATGAGCAGTTCTTC. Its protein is CASSPRDREIYNEQFF. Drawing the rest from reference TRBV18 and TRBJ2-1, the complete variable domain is NAGVMQNPRHLVRRRGQEARLRCSPMKGHSHVYWYRQLPEEGLKFMVYLQKENIIDESGMPKERFSAEFPKEGPSILRIQQVVRGDSAAYFCASSPRDREIYNEQFFGPGTRLTVL.

This CDR3 reads CASSSSGVNYNEQFF. The CDR3 DNA is TGCGCCAGCAGCTCCAGCGGGGTGAACTACAATGAGCAGTTCTTC. The rearrangement links TRBV5-1 to TRBJ2-1; 7 nucleotides align to TRBD2. Germline V gene lookup returns CDR1 SGHRS and CDR2 YFSETQ. The CDR3 is 15 amino acids. The V gene end was trimmed by 3 bases and the J gene end by 3 bases; junction bases not matched to a gene: 6. Filled out from reference TRBV5-1 and TRBJ2-1, the complete variable domain reads KAGVTQTPRYLIKTRGQQVTLSCSPISGHRSVSWYQQTPGQGLQFLFEYFSETQRNKGNFPGRFSGRQFSNSRSEMNVSTLELGDSALYLCASSSSGVNYNEQFFGPGTRLTVL.

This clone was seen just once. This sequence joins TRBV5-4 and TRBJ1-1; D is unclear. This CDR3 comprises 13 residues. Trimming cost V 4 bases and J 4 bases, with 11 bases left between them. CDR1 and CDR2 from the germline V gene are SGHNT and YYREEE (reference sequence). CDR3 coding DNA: TGTGCCAGCAGCGCCAGGCTGGCCACTGAAGCTTTCTTT. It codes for CASSARLATEAFF.